The 24 T cell receptor beta chains reported below all come from one sample, sequenced in a study of a mutant IDH1 vaccine in newly diagnosed glioma. Time point: week 11, during vaccination. The content of each vaccine dose was 300 ug of mutant IDH1 20-mer peptide, and topical imiquimod accompanied it. No antigen has been assigned to these receptors. Only in-frame clones appear in the TCRdb table, and some are missing; sequencing was by immunoSEQ multiplex PCR. The sample records roughly 130,000 clones, about 80% being singletons. The material sequenced was PBMCs, taken from a glioma patient whose treatment included an IDH1 peptide vaccine. The receptors were sampled from a man aged 40-50 years with glioma.

The CDR3 region is CASSLVQGQHTEAFF. The CDR3 nucleotides are TGTGCCAGCAGCTTGGTTCAGGGGCAGCACACTGAAGCTTTCTTT. V gene TRBV5-4 combines with J gene TRBJ1-1; D is possibly TRBD1 (6 bases). Germline loops: CDR1 SGHNT, CDR2 YYREEE (reference sequence). The CDR3 is 15 amino acids. The germline V and J ends were trimmed by 0 bases and 3 bases, with 12 bases remaining between them.

V gene TRBV27 combines with J gene TRBJ2-7; D possibly corresponds to TRBD1 (6 bases). V gave up 5 bases and J gave up 3 bases, with 14 bases separating them. The germline V gene encodes CDR1 MNHEY and CDR2 SMNVEV (reference sequence). The CDR3 consists of 14 residues. The CDR3 nucleotides read TGTGCCAGCAGTGCCGGACAGATATTCTACGAGCAGTACTTC. This translates into CASSAGQIFYEQYF.

The sample holds a few counts of this clone. V and J are TRBV2 and TRBJ2-1; TRBD2 might be the D (5 bases). V was shortened by 8 bases and J by 0 bases, with 11 bases between the two germline ends. From germline, CDR1 is SNHLY and CDR2 FYNNEI. The CDR3 is made up of 14 amino acids. The CDR3 region is CASEGGSSYNEQFF. In DNA, the CDR3 is TGTGCCAGCGAGGGCGGAAGCTCCTACAATGAGCAGTTCTTC.

This clone showed up just a few times. The genes are TRBV6-6 and TRBJ2-5; D possibly corresponds to TRBD2 (7 bases). Germline loops: CDR1 MNHNY, CDR2 SVGAGI (reference sequence). The V gene lost 7 bases and the J gene lost 5 bases, with 23 bases spanning the gap. This CDR3 has 16 residues. The CDR3 region has the DNA TGTGCCAGCATTTCAGGTGTCGGGGGGCCTGGCGAGACCCAGTACTTC. This sequence encodes CASISGVGGPGETQYF.

The chain recombines TRBV6-6 with TRBJ2-2; TRBD1 aligns across 11 bases. The ends lost 2 bases at V and 4 bases at J; junction bases unmatched: 0. This CDR3 has 15 residues. Germline V gene data show CDR1 as MNHNY and CDR2 as SVGAGI (reference sequence). CDR3 loop: CASSYGTGGTGELFF. The DNA of the CDR3 is TGTGCCAGCAGTTACGGGACAGGGGGCACCGGGGAGCTGTTTTTT.

The chain employs TRBV2 and TRBJ2-7; the D is unclear. Trimming left V 3 bases short and J 3 bases short, with 9 bases between. From germline, CDR1 is SNHLY and CDR2 FYNNEI. The CDR3 covers 13 residues. The CDR3 DNA sequence: TGTGCCAGCAGTGAGAGACTTATCTACGAGCAGTACTTC. Encoded protein: CASSERLIYEQYF.

This clone was counted between two and nine times. This chain uses TRBV10-3 with TRBJ1-1, with D tentatively TRBD1 (6 bases). Germline V gene sequence: CDR1 ENHRY, CDR2 SYGVKD. The CDR3 totals 13 residues. Trimming removed 6 bases from V and 3 bases from J, with 11 bases in between. CDR3 loop: CAIRTRGDTEAFF. The DNA for the CDR3 is TGTGCCATCAGGACCAGGGGCGACACTGAAGCTTTCTTT.

A few counts support this clone. The V and J genes are TRBV4-3 and TRBJ2-2; 14 bases match TRBD2. Per germline, CDR1 LGHNA and CDR2 YSLEER. The V and J ends lost 4 bases and 4 bases, in that order; junction bases with no gene match: 2. The CDR3 is made up of 16 amino acids. CDR3 residues: CASSLGLAGVTGELFF. The CDR3 DNA follows: TGCGCCAGCAGCCTGGGACTAGCGGGGGTCACCGGGGAGCTGTTTTTT.

The chain has TRBV28 and TRBJ1-5; possible D gene TRBD1, 5 bases. Per germline, CDR1 MDHEN and CDR2 SYDVKM. The CDR3 runs 14 residues. The ends were cut back, 3 bases at V and 7 bases at J, with 13 bases in the middle. CDR3 DNA sequence: TGTGCCAGCAGTTTCAGGGCAGGAGGACAGCCCCAGCATTTT. This sequence encodes CASSFRAGGQPQHF.

The chain is built from TRBV25-1 and TRBJ2-5; 8 nucleotides align to TRBD1. The end of the DNA fits TRBJ2-7 better, so the J call may be wrong. The CDR3 has 15 residues. Germline-derived CDR1 and CDR2 are MGHDK and SYGVNS. CDR3 nucleotide sequence: TGTGCCAGCAGTGGACGGACAGGGTTCGTCGGCGAGCAGTACTTC. The encoded protein is CASSGRTGFVGEQYF.

For the CDR3, the DNA is TGTGCCAGCAGTGAAGTAGGACAGGGGTCAGATACGCAGTATTTT. Encoded protein: CASSEVGQGSDTQYF. V is TRBV6-4 and J is TRBJ2-3, with TRBD1 matching over 9 bases. Germline values: CDR1 MRHNA, CDR2 SNTAGT. V was pared by 3 bases and J by 4 bases, with 5 bases of the junction left unmatched. CDR3 size: 15 residues.

A single count supports this clone. This chain uses TRBV11-2 with TRBJ1-1, with D possibly TRBD1 on 5 matching bases. V lost 6 bases, J lost 0 bases, and 17 bases lay in between. This CDR3 contains 16 residues. In germline, CDR1 is SGHAT, CDR2 FQNNGV. The CDR3 region is CASSIGGWGMNTEAFF. The CDR3 DNA is TGTGCCAGCAGTATCGGGGGGTGGGGAATGAACACTGAAGCTTTCTTT.

J is TRBJ2-2 and V is TRBV4-2; 9 bases match TRBD2. CDR1 is LGHNA, CDR2 YNFKEQ, per germline. The CDR3 loop spans 17 amino acids. With 4 bases clipped from V and 2 bases from J, the junction kept 8 bases outside the gene matches. The CDR3, as DNA: TGTGCCAGCAGCCTGGCGGCACTAGCGGGCAACACCGGGGAGCTGTTTTTT. Its translation is CASSLAALAGNTGELFF.

The chain combines TRBV6-6 with TRBJ2-7, with 7 bases lining up with TRBD1. The V segment lost 5 bases and the J segment 2 bases; nucleotides outside the gene matches: 9. This CDR3 comprises 15 residues. Germline CDR1 is MNHNY and CDR2 is SVGAGI (reference sequence). The CDR3 DNA is TGTGCCAGCAGTGGCCTGGGACAGACAACCTACGAGCAGTACTTC. This sequence encodes CASSGLGQTTYEQYF.

The J gene is TRBJ1-2, the V gene TRBV9, with D possibly TRBD1 on 6 matching bases. The V gene lost 0 bases and the J gene lost 5 bases, with 14 bases spanning the gap. The CDR3 covers 15 residues. The germline V gene encodes CDR1 SGDLS and CDR2 YYNGEE. The CDR3 bases are TGTGCCAGCAGCGTAGACGAGGGGAGGGGGTATGGCTACACCTTC. Encoded protein: CASSVDEGRGYGYTF. Full variable domain (missing parts from reference TRBV9 and TRBJ1-2): DSGVTQTPKHLITATGQRVTLRCSPRSGDLSVYWYQQSLDQGLQFLIQYYNGEERAKGNILERFSAQQFPDLHSELNLSSLELGDSALYFCASSVDEGRGYGYTFGSGTRLTVV.

The rearrangement joins TRBV19 to TRBJ1-5; TRBD1 matches at 7 bases. V gave up 4 bases and J gave up 2 bases; unmatched junction bases: 11. CDR3 length: 17 amino acids. CDR1 and CDR2 (germline): LNHDA, SQIVND (reference sequence). The CDR3 reads CASSNFFTGARNQPQHF. The CDR3 DNA sequence: TGTGCCAGTAGTAACTTCTTTACAGGGGCTCGCAATCAGCCCCAGCATTTT.

The rearrangement links TRBV21-1 to TRBJ2-1; the table names TRBD1, a call not compared with the DNA. TRBV21-1 counts as a pseudogene. The CDR3 has 16 residues. CDR3 residues: CASSKAGGQSYNEQFF. As DNA, the CDR3 is TGTGCCAGCAGCAAAGCGGGGGGACAGTCCTACAATGAGCAGTTCTTC.

This clone showed up just a few times. V is TRBV7-8 and J is TRBJ1-1; no definite D call. CDR1 and CDR2 from the germline V gene are SGHVS and FQNEAQ. This CDR3 spans 13 amino acids. V shed 2 bases and J shed 1 base, with 5 bases lying between them. Here the CDR3 reads CASSLLRNTEAFF. The CDR3, as DNA: TGTGCCAGCAGCTTATTGAGGAACACTGAAGCTTTCTTT.

The rearrangement links TRBV7-8 to TRBJ2-7; weak D call: TRBD1 (5 bases). CDR1 is SGHVS and CDR2 is FQNEAQ in the germline V gene. The length of the CDR3 is 13 residues. The ends were cut back, 5 bases at V and 2 bases at J, with 10 bases in the middle. The CDR3 region has the DNA TGTGCCAGCAGCCCCGACAGACCCTACGAGCAGTACTTC. Translated, it gives CASSPDRPYEQYF.

The CDR3 protein is CASNREVGYGYTF. In DNA, the CDR3 is TGTGCCAGCAACAGGGAAGTAGGCTATGGCTACACCTTC. This chain links TRBV7-2 with TRBJ1-2, with D possibly being TRBD1 (6 bases). Germline values: CDR1 SGHTA, CDR2 FQGNSA. The CDR3 totals 13 residues. Trimming removed 7 bases at V and 4 bases at J, with 13 bases between.

This clone was seen once. The chain uses TRBV7-2 and TRBJ2-3; D is perhaps TRBD1 (6 bases). The germline V gene encodes CDR1 SGHTA and CDR2 FQGNSA. The CDR3 runs 15 residues. The V and J ends lost 2 bases and 3 bases respectively, with 12 bases between them. This CDR3 is CASSLSGVGTDTQYF. The CDR3 DNA sequence: TGTGCCAGCAGCTTATCAGGGGTCGGGACAGATACGCAGTATTTT.

V is TRBV19 and J is TRBJ2-3; D unclear. Germline lookup yields CDR1 LNHDA and CDR2 SQIVND (reference sequence). This CDR3 contains 13 residues. V lost 11 bases to trimming and J lost 2 bases, with 14 bases between them. The CDR3 loop reads CASRRDNTDTQYF. CDR3 nucleotide sequence: TGTGCCTCTCGGAGAGATAACACAGATACGCAGTATTTT.

The chain carries TRBV7-9 and TRBJ2-7; tentatively, D is TRBD2 (5 bases). CDR3 length: 13 residues. The germline CDR1 and CDR2 sequences are SEHNR and FQNEAQ (reference sequence). The V end lost 0 bases, the J end lost 6 bases, and 9 bases lay between the germline ends. The CDR3 spells CASSLAAGLEQYF. CDR3 coding DNA: TGTGCCAGCAGCTTAGCCGCGGGCCTCGAGCAGTACTTC.

CDR3 protein: CASSLVGGGGRNTEAFF. The CDR3 DNA follows: TGCGCCAGCAGCTTGGTAGGGGGAGGGGGCCGGAACACTGAAGCTTTCTTT. The rearrangement links TRBV5-1 to TRBJ1-1; 7 bases agree with TRBD1. Germline V gene sequence: CDR1 SGHRS, CDR2 YFSETQ. Trimming cost V 0 bases and J 1 base; bases outside gene matches: 9. The CDR3 is 17 residues long.